The rows below give T cell receptor beta chains drawn from one sample of a study of human T cells and chemical hapten exposure. MiXCR was run by TCRdb on the RACE reads, yielding one entry per CDR3 protein. The sample records tens of thousands of distinct CDR3 sequences, about 9% being singletons. This specimen was whole blood, taken in connection with sensitization to the hapten diphenylcyclopropenone (DPC). The source of these receptors is a woman aged 45-65 years with alopecia areata. Some clones in this sample may be carry-over from other donors' samples. Each CDR3 is given with its conserved first and last residue. D genes are given only for firm matches. Part of the rows lack a size; the others show once, few, many or a class for expanded clones.

TRBD2,TRBJ2-7,many,TRBV20-1,CSASFGGGAVVEQYF,TGCAGTGCTAGCTTCGGCGGGGGGGCTGTAGTCGAGCAGTACTTC
TRBD1,TRBJ2-2,once,TRBV3-1,CASSTRDRGVRGELFF,TGTGCCAGCAGCACCCGGGACAGGGGAGTGAGAGGGGAGCTGTTTTTT
TRBD1,TRBJ1-1,-,TRBV9,CASSVAPGQGTEAFF,TGTGCCAGCAGCGTGGCCCCGGGACAGGGCACTGAAGCTTTCTTT
TRBD1,TRBJ1-2,many,TRBV10-3,CAIRRAGQHGYTF,TGTGCCATCAGGAGGGCGGGACAGCATGGCTACACCTTC
TRBD2,TRBJ2-3,few,TRBV19,CASSTGLAGTSTDTQYF,TGTGCCAGTAGTACGGGACTAGCGGGAACGAGCACAGATACGCAGTATTTT
-,TRBJ2-7,-,TRBV28,CASSPTPGTGTYEQYF,TGTGCCAGCAGTCCCACGCCGGGGACCGGGACGTACGAGCAGTACTTC
-,TRBJ1-5,few,TRBV19,CASSLPPWRNQPQHF,TGTGCCAGTAGTCTGCCCCCCTGGCGCAATCAGCCCCAGCATTTT
TRBD1,TRBJ1-2,many,TRBV27,CATTGGGNGYTF,TGTGCCACCACAGGGGGCGGGAATGGCTACACCTTC
-,TRBJ1-5,many,TRBV9,CASSSQGVQPQHF,TGTGCCAGCAGCTCCCAGGGAGTCCAGCCCCAGCATTTT
TRBD1,TRBJ1-2,many,TRBV18,CASSPSGQGARGYTF,TGTGCCAGCTCACCATCCGGACAGGGGGCGCGAGGCTACACCTTC
-,TRBJ2-1,-,TRBV4-2,CASSQEVRKREQFF,TGTGCCAGCAGCCAAGAGGTCAGGAAGCGCGAGCAGTTCTTC
-,TRBJ1-3,many,TRBV28,CAIGRDTKGNTIYF,TGTGCCATTGGCCGGGACACAAAAGGAAACACCATATATTTT
TRBD1,TRBJ1-2,many,TRBV12-5,CASGLGTANYGYTF,TGTGCTAGTGGCCTTGGGACAGCTAACTATGGCTACACCTTC
-,TRBJ2-4,few,TRBV7-9,CASSSHLAKNIQYF,TGTGCCAGCAGCTCGCACCTAGCCAAAAACATTCAGTACTTC
-,TRBJ1-1,-,TRBV12-3/TRBV12-4,CASAKNTEAFF,TGTGCCAGCGCGAAGAACACTGAAGCTTTCTTT
TRBD2,TRBJ2-2,many,TRBV3-1,CASSKGTGGGNIGELFF,TGTGCCAGCAGCAAAGGGACCGGCGGGGGAAATATCGGGGAGCTGTTTTTT
-,TRBJ2-1,few,TRBV13,CASSTTLGRVVQFF,TGTGCCAGCAGCACGACACTGGGTAGAGTCGTGCAGTTCTTC
-,TRBJ2-3,few,TRBV5-5,CASRGSYF,TGTGCCAGCCGGGGTTCTTATTTT
-,TRBJ2-3,-,TRBV9,CASSVSGGTDTQYF,TGTGCCAGCAGCGTATCCGGGGGCACAGATACGCAGTATTTT
-,TRBJ2-1,-,TRBV10-3,CAISESTLLLGNEQFF,TGTGCCATCAGTGAGTCGACGTTACTCCTGGGCAATGAGCAGTTCTTC
-,TRBJ2-3,few,TRBV4-3,CASSQGADPTTDTQYF,TGCGCCAGCAGCCAAGGCGCGGACCCAACCACAGATACGCAGTATTTT
TRBD1,TRBJ1-5,many,TRBV29-1,CSVVDRSNQPQHF,TGCAGCGTTGTGGACAGGAGCAATCAGCCCCAGCATTTT
-,TRBJ2-7,many,TRBV20-1,CSARDEGGFSYEQYF,TGCAGTGCTAGAGATGAAGGTGGATTCTCCTACGAGCAGTACTTC
-,TRBJ2-2,-,TRBV7-6,CASSTDNGGTGELFF,TGTGCCAGCAGCACGGACAATGGGGGGACCGGGGAGCTGTTTTTT
-,TRBJ1-1,many,TRBV5-4,CASSYQGRVTEAFF,TGTGCCAGCAGCTATCAGGGTAGAGTCACTGAAGCTTTCTTT
-,TRBJ1-5,few,TRBV6-1,CASSEGARGPQHF,TGTGCCAGCAGTGAAGGCGCTCGAGGGCCCCAGCATTTT
TRBD1,TRBJ2-7,many,TRBV12-3/TRBV12-4,CASSSRTGGSEQYF,TGTGCCAGCAGTTCCCGGACAGGGGGCTCCGAGCAGTACTTC
TRBD1,TRBJ1-1,many,TRBV12-3/TRBV12-4,CASSPGQGMRAFF,TGTGCCAGCAGTCCTGGACAGGGCATGAGGGCTTTCTTT
-,TRBJ2-1,few,TRBV12-3/TRBV12-4,CASSLSGEQFF,TGTGCCAGCAGTTTGAGCGGTGAGCAGTTCTTC
-,TRBJ2-1,few,TRBV20-1,CSATGINEQFF,TGCAGTGCTACGGGCATCAATGAGCAGTTCTTC
-,TRBJ1-4,few,TRBV9,CASSAQATNEKLFF,TGTGCCAGCAGCGCCCAAGCAACTAATGAAAAACTGTTTTTT
TRBD2,TRBJ2-2,many,TRBV15,CATSRELAATGELFF,TGTGCCACCAGCAGAGAACTAGCGGCCACCGGGGAGCTGTTTTTT
-,TRBJ1-5,many,TRBV5-6,CASSLAASLGNQPQHF,TGTGCCAGCAGCTTGGCCGCCAGCTTGGGGAATCAGCCCCAGCATTTT
TRBD1,TRBJ1-4,few,TRBV5-6,CASSLRGGKANEKLFF,TGTGCCAGCAGCTTGCGAGGGGGCAAGGCTAATGAAAAACTGTTTTTT
-,TRBJ2-6,few,TRBV4-3,CASSQNGGLVSGANVLTF,TGCGCCAGCAGCCAAAATGGAGGACTCGTCTCTGGGGCCAACGTCCTGACTTTC